The 29 T cell receptor beta chains listed next were all sequenced from one sample in a study of T cell repertoires in cytomegalovirus infection. TCRdb called the reads again in MiXCR, with one record for every CDR3 protein. The sample yields around 180,000 distinct CDR3 sequences, roughly 27% seen once. The sample was PBMCs. All receptors derive from a human donor in good health (CMV status not recorded). Some clones in this sample may be carry-over from other donors' samples.

On this clonotype: It may be a read error: a sequence one base away is much more abundant. The chain uses TRBV27 and TRBJ2-7, with D perhaps given as TRBD1 or TRBD2 (6 bases each). The germline CDR1 and CDR2 sequences are MNHEY and SMNVEV (reference sequence). The CDR3 spans 12 residues. CDR3 protein: CASRGGYYEPYF. Here the CDR3 DNA reads TGTGCCAGCAGGGGGGGCTATTACGAGCCGTACTTC.

The rearrangement joins TRBV19 to TRBJ1-1; 7 positions agree with TRBD1. The germline V gene encodes CDR1 LNHDA and CDR2 SQIVND (reference sequence). The V gene end was trimmed by 5 bases and the J gene end by 5 bases; junction bases not matched to a gene: 11. There are 15 residues in the CDR3. CDR3 sequence reads: CASSRQGGRWTEAFF. DNA of the CDR3: TGTGCCAGTAGTCGACAGGGAGGGCGGTGGACTGAAGCTTTCTTT. The variable domain in full, with the rest retrieved from reference TRBV19 and TRBJ1-1, is DGGITQSPKYLFRKEGQNVTLSCEQNLNHDAMYWYRQDPGQGLRLIYYSQIVNDFQKGDIAEGYSVSREKKESFPLTVTSAQKNPTAFYLCASSRQGGRWTEAFFGQGTRLTVV.

This clonotype was observed a few times. The chain uses TRBV5-1 and TRBJ1-6; D unresolved. This CDR3 spans 17 amino acids. The germline gives CDR1 SGHRS, CDR2 YFSETQ. V lost 4 bases, J lost 10 bases, and 24 bases lay in between. CDR3 bases: TGCGCCAGCAGCCCGACCCCGGGTTCTCGGGGAGAATCACCCCTCCACTTT. Translated, it gives CASSPTPGSRGESPLHF.

The gene calls are TRBV30 and TRBJ2-7; possibly TRBD1 for D (6 bases). Germline V gene data show CDR1 as GTSNPN and CDR2 as SVGIG (reference sequence). Trimming took 0 bases from V and 0 from J, leaving 15 bases between them. This CDR3 region has 16 residues. DNA of the CDR3: TGTGCCTGGAGTGTTCCCGGGACATCTGCCTCCTACGAGCAGTACTTC. Residues: CAWSVPGTSASYEQYF.

The rearrangement links TRBV11-2 to TRBJ1-5; TRBD1 matches at 7 bases. With 5 bases clipped from V and 5 bases from J, the junction kept 12 bases outside the gene matches. Germline values: CDR1 SGHAT, CDR2 FQNNGV. This CDR3 spans 16 amino acids. In DNA form, the CDR3 reads TGTGCCAGCAGCCGAGGCGGGACAGCTTCTTATCAGCCCCAGCATTTT. Protein sequence: CASSRGGTASYQPQHF.

This clonotype has more than one count but fewer than ten. This chain connects TRBV19 to TRBJ1-2, with 8 positions matching TRBD1. Looked up from germline, CDR1 is LNHDA and CDR2 is SQIVND (reference sequence). V lost 5 bases and J lost 8; bases outside the gene matches: 16. The length of the CDR3 is 16 residues. The CDR3 coding sequence is TGTGCCAGTAGTGACCAAGCCTTTCAGGGGGCTGGCGGCTACACCTTC. This gives the protein CASSDQAFQGAGGYTF. Full variable domain (outside the CDR3, taken from reference TRBV19 and TRBJ1-2): DGGITQSPKYLFRKEGQNVTLSCEQNLNHDAMYWYRQDPGQGLRLIYYSQIVNDFQKGDIAEGYSVSREKKESFPLTVTSAQKNPTAFYLCASSDQAFQGAGGYTFGSGTRLTVV.

The rearrangement joins TRBV5-4 to TRBJ2-7; 9 bases line up with TRBD2. J gave up 4 bases and V 4 bases, and 6 bases lay outside the gene matches. CDR3 length: 14 amino acids. Germline CDR1 reads SGHNT; CDR2 reads YYREEE (reference sequence). Here the CDR3 reads CASSPRGGGYEQYF. The CDR3, as DNA: TGTGCCAGCAGCCCGCGGGGGGGCGGTTACGAGCAGTACTTC.

A few counts support this clonotype. The rearrangement joins TRBV29-1 to TRBJ2-7; 13 nucleotides align to TRBD2. This CDR3 is built from 14 residues. CDR1 SQVTM and CDR2 ANQGSEA come from the germline V gene. Losses at the gene ends were 5 bases for V and 7 bases for J; bases not matched to a gene: 8. CDR3 loop: CSVRVGLAGEEQYF. The CDR3 DNA is TGCAGCGTTCGGGTAGGACTAGCGGGGGAGGAGCAGTACTTC.

This chain links TRBV12-3 or TRBV12-4 with TRBJ1-5; D remains ambiguous. Trimming stripped 1 base from V and 5 bases from J, with 6 bases between. This CDR3 spans 13 amino acids. In DNA, the CDR3 is TGTGCCAGCAGTTTAGGGTGGTATCAGCCCCAGCATTTT. Protein product: CASSLGWYQPQHF.

This clonotype was seen at least ten times. This chain's CDR3 is CASSKNGGSTDTQYF. The DNA for the CDR3 is TGTGCCAGCAGCAAGAATGGGGGCAGCACAGATACGCAGTATTTT. V gene TRBV7-2 combines with J gene TRBJ2-3; a weak D match, TRBD1 (6 bases). Germline CDR1 SGHTA, CDR2 FQGNSA. V shed 5 bases and J shed 0 bases, with 12 bases lying between them. This CDR3 region has 15 residues.

Many counts were recorded for this clonotype. The V gene is TRBV7-2, the J gene TRBJ2-7; tentatively, D is TRBD1 or TRBD2 (5 bases each). Germline V gene data show CDR1 as SGHTA and CDR2 as FQGNSA. The germline V and J ends were trimmed by 5 bases and 0 bases, with 14 bases remaining between them. The CDR3 length is 15 residues. DNA for the CDR3: TGTGCCAGCAGCGAGGGACCACTCAGCTCCTACGAGCAGTACTTC. It codes for CASSEGPLSSYEQYF.

Only a few counts were recorded for this clonotype. V usage is TRBV20-1 and J usage is TRBJ2-7; D could derive from TRBD1 or TRBD2 (6 bases each). Trimming stripped 6 bases from V and 9 bases from J, with 18 bases between. Germline V CDR1 and CDR2: DFQATT, SNEGSKA (reference sequence). The CDR3 is made up of 12 amino acids. The CDR3 DNA reads as TGCAGTGCCCTTTCGGGGGCTAATCCGCAGTACTTC. Its protein product is CSALSGANPQYF.

The rearrangement links TRBV14 to TRBJ1-1, with a weak D call TRBD1 (5 bases). V gave up 6 bases and J gave up 11 bases, with 16 bases separating them. The CDR3 covers 12 residues. CDR1 and CDR2 (germline): SGHDN, FVKESK. DNA for the CDR3: TGTGCCAGCAGATCTGGGGGGTACCAGGCTTTCTTT. This gives the protein CASRSGGYQAFF.

The rearrangement joins TRBV7-3 to TRBJ2-1; no definite D call. The germline V and J ends were trimmed by 3 bases and 6 bases, with 9 bases remaining between them. This CDR3 is built from 13 residues. CDR1 is SGHTA and CDR2 is FQGTGA in the germline V gene. In nucleotides, the CDR3 is TGTGCCAGCAGCTTCGGGTGGGCCAATGAGCAGTTCTTC. This translates into CASSFGWANEQFF.

This chain links TRBV4-3 with TRBJ2-7, with D unclear. CDR3 length: 13 residues. The V end was cut by 4 bases, the J end by 7 bases, with 14 bases between. Germline V lookup: CDR1 LGHNA, CDR2 YSLEER. CDR3 amino acids: CASSPARLEEQYF. DNA for the CDR3: TGCGCCAGCAGCCCCGCCAGGCTTGAGGAGCAGTACTTC.

Comments on this clonotype: A much larger clone differs from this one at a single base, so this may be a read error. V gene TRBV7-2 combines with J gene TRBJ2-7, with D possibly TRBD1 on 6 matching bases. The ends were cut back, 5 bases at V and 5 bases at J, with 19 bases in the middle. Germline CDR1 and CDR2: SGHTA and FQGNSA. The CDR3 extends over 15 amino acids. For the CDR3, the DNA is TGTGCCAGCAGCCCAGGAGCGGACAGATATAACGAGCAGTACTTC. Amino acids: CASSPGADRYNEQYF.

In its sample, this clonotype was seen a few times. J is TRBJ2-4 and V is TRBV11-2, with no clear D. The CDR3 extends over 17 amino acids. Trimming took 5 bases from V and 0 from J, leaving 17 bases between them. CDR1 is SGHAT, CDR2 FQNNGV, per germline. This CDR3 reads CASSLRTELLAKNIQYF. The CDR3 coding sequence is TGTGCCAGCAGCCTCCGAACTGAACTACTAGCCAAAAACATTCAGTACTTC.

About this clonotype: A read error is likely, as this CDR3 ends without the conserved phenylalanine or tryptophan. This chain joins TRBV5-1 and TRBJ1-1; D gene uncertain. The CDR3 extends over 14 amino acids. The germline V gene has CDR1 SGHRS and CDR2 YFSETQ. V lost 0 bases to trimming and J lost 1 base, with 7 bases between them. The CDR3 sequence is CASSLAPQNTEAFL. The CDR3 DNA is TGCGCCAGCAGCTTGGCCCCCCAGAACACTGAAGCTTTCTTA.

The chain carries TRBV11-2 and TRBJ2-3; no firm D call. The CDR3 runs to 14 residues. Trimming removed 4 bases at V and 1 base at J, with 9 bases between. Germline values: CDR1 SGHAT, CDR2 FQNNGV. The CDR3 DNA reads as TGTGCCAGCAGCTACCGAATCGGCACAGATACGCAGTATTTT. It codes for CASSYRIGTDTQYF.

This clonotype was observed a handful of times. The rearrangement uses TRBV5-5 and TRBJ2-7; D might be TRBD2 (6 bases). The CDR3 spans 15 residues. Looked up from germline, CDR1 is SGHKS and CDR2 is YYEKEE (reference sequence). The ends were cut back, 0 bases at V and 4 bases at J, with 14 bases in the middle. The CDR3 spells CASSLDRRGVYEQYF. CDR3 nucleotide sequence: TGTGCCAGCAGCTTGGACAGGAGGGGAGTATACGAGCAGTACTTC.

A word on this clonotype: Germline is not matched at one junction end, which may reflect a read error. The V and J genes are TRBV20-1 and TRBJ1-2; tentatively, D is TRBD1 (5 bases). Germline loops: CDR1 DFQATT, CDR2 SNEGSKA (reference sequence). The CDR3 runs 14 residues. Here the CDR3 reads CSARDQGGPYGYNF. The CDR3, as DNA: TGCAGTGCTAGAGATCAGGGAGGTCCATATGGCTACAACTTC.

This sequence joins TRBV6-5 and TRBJ1-5; 9 positions agree with TRBD1. The trim removed 2 bases at V and 9 bases at J, leaving 5 bases unmatched. CDR1 is MNHEY and CDR2 is SVGAGI in the germline V gene. This CDR3 is built from 14 residues. The CDR3 DNA reads as TGTGCCAGCAGTTACCGGGACAGGGATTGGCCCCAGCATTTT. Translating gives CASSYRDRDWPQHF.

This clonotype was detected only a few times. The chain has TRBV15 and TRBJ1-2, with 9 nucleotides matching TRBD1. The CDR3 consists of 17 residues. The junction had 6 bases not matched to a gene; V was cut back by 0 bases and J by 1 base. Germline assignment: CDR1 LNHNV and CDR2 YYDKDF (reference sequence). CDR3: CATSREFGQGSNYGYTF. The CDR3 DNA follows: TGTGCCACCAGCAGAGAGTTTGGACAGGGGAGTAACTATGGCTACACCTTC.

As concerns this clonotype: An end of the junction differs from the germline gene, which may be a read error. The chain links TRBV2 to TRBJ1-3; a possible D gene is TRBD1 (6 bases). The CDR3 runs to 13 residues. CDR1 is SNHLY and CDR2 is FYNNEI in the germline V gene. This chain's CDR3 is CASKGDSGSTIYF. CDR3 DNA: TGTGCCAGCAAGGGGGACTCTGGAAGCACCATATATTTT.

The sample holds a few counts of this clonotype. The chain combines TRBV7-9 with TRBJ1-3; TRBD1 might be the D (5 bases). Deletions cut 4 bases from V and 0 bases from J, with 16 bases between. The CDR3 contains 17 residues. CDR1 is SEHNR, CDR2 FQNEAQ, per germline (reference sequence). For the CDR3, the DNA is TGTGCCAGCAGCTCTCTAGTCACCGACAGCTCTGGAAACACCATATATTTT. Amino acids: CASSSLVTDSSGNTIYF.

The V call is TRBV14, the J call TRBJ2-2; D call uncertain. Per the germline V gene, CDR1 is SGHDN and CDR2 is FVKESK. This CDR3 has 14 residues. The germline V and J ends were trimmed by 1 base and 1 base, with 4 bases remaining between them. CDR3 sequence reads: CASSQVLNTGELFF. The CDR3 region has the DNA TGTGCCAGCAGCCAAGTGCTGAACACCGGGGAGCTGTTTTTT.

For this clonotype: This may come from a read error, since a much larger clone is one base off. The final CDR3 position lacks the conserved phenylalanine or tryptophan, pointing to a likely read error. This chain uses TRBV7-2 with TRBJ1-2; no clear D gene. CDR3 size: 13 residues. Germline V gene sequence: CDR1 SGHTA, CDR2 FQGNSA. V gave up 2 bases and J gave up 4 bases, with 8 bases separating them. CDR3 amino acids: CASSLLAGYGYTI. The CDR3 coding sequence is TGTGCCAGCAGCTTACTGGCGGGCTATGGCTACACCATC.

The chain has TRBV7-9 and TRBJ1-5; 9 nucleotides match TRBD1. The length of the CDR3 is 15 residues. Germline loops: CDR1 SEHNR, CDR2 FQNEAQ (reference sequence). The V gene end was trimmed by 5 bases and the J gene end by 1 base; junction bases not matched to a gene: 3. The chain's CDR3 is CASSGGQGSNQPQHF. In DNA form, the CDR3 reads TGTGCCAGCAGCGGCGGACAGGGGAGCAATCAGCCCCAGCATTTT.

The chain recombines TRBV15 with TRBJ2-6; TRBD1 is a possible D gene (6 bases). CDR3 length: 15 amino acids. V lost 0 bases to trimming and J lost 9 bases, with 12 bases between them. Germline V gives CDR1 LNHNV, CDR2 YYDKDF (reference sequence). The CDR3 nucleotides read TGTGCCACCAGCAGAGATAGACAGGACGGCAACGTCCTGACTTTC. Translation gives CATSRDRQDGNVLTF.